The entry that follows covers one T cell receptor beta chain sequence. These data belong to a study of cytomegalovirus exposure and HLA in healthy donors. Study-wide context: An analysis done earlier identified about 100 million unique TCR beta sequences from 190 million or so T cells.

V gave up 7 bases and J gave up 8 bases; unmatched junction bases: 13. This CDR3 spans 15 amino acids. Germline V gene lookup returns CDR1 SEHNR and CDR2 FQNEAQ (reference sequence). The study ran its PCR with 60 Vbeta and 13 Jbeta primers. The assay was immunoSEQ multiplex PCR, and TCRdb's table has in-frame clones only and misses some. The data contain roughly 130,000 clones, about 73% of them singletons. This TCR was sampled from a woman aged 50 to 60 in good health and CMV-seropositive. J is TRBJ1-4 and V is TRBV7-9; TRBD1 agrees at 7 bases. Sequencing input: PBMCs. The CDR3 sequence: CASTPIGQGGEKLFF. CDR3 bases: TGTGCCAGCACCCCAATCGGGCAGGGGGGCGAAAAACTGTTTTTT.